The entry below describes one T cell receptor (beta chain). The repertoire was sequenced with immunoSEQ multiplex PCR; TCRdb's copy has only in-frame clones and lacks some. Seen here are 300,000 to 400,000 clones, around nine tenths observed once, and the top ten hold 15% to 20%. These data are taken from a study of shared clonotypes between healthy human individuals. Donors were Caucasian adults residing in Nashville, Tennessee, USA. The length of the CDR3 is 13 residues. V lost 3 bases and J 7 bases, leaving 10 bases between the germline ends. CDR1 and CDR2 from the germline V gene are MNHNY and SVGAGI (reference sequence).

This clonotype was sampled from a man between 18 and 35 years old in good health. Sequencing was carried out using memory CD8+ T cells sorted from blood. The subset here: CD45RO+ cells pooled with CCR7-negative TemRA cells. The V call is TRBV6-6, the J call TRBJ2-1; D is unresolved. CDR3 DNA sequence: TGTGCCAGCAGTTATTCCCCTTCGAATGAGCAGTTCTTC. Its protein product is CASSYSPSNEQFF.